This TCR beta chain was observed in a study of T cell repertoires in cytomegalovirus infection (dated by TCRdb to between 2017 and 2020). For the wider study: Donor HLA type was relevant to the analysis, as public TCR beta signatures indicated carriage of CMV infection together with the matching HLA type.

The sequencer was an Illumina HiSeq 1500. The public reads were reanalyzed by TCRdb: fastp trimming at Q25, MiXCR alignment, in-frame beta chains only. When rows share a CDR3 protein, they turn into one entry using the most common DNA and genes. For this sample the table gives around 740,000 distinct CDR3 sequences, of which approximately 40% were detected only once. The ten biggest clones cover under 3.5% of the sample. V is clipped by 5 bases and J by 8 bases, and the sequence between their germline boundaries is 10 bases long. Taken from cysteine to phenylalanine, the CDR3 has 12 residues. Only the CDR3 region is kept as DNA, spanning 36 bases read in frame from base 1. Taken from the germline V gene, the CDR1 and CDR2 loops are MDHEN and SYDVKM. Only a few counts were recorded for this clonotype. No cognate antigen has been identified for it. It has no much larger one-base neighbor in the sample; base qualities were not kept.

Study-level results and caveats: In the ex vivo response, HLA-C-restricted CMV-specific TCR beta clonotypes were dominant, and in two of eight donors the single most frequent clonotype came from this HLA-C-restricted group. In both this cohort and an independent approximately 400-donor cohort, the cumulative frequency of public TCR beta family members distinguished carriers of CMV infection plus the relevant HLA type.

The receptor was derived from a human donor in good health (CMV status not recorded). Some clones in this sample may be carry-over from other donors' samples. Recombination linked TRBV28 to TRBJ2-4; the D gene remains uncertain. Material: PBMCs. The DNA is TGTGCCAGCAGTCCCCCCATTGACATTCAGTACTTC. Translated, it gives CASSPPIDIQYF.